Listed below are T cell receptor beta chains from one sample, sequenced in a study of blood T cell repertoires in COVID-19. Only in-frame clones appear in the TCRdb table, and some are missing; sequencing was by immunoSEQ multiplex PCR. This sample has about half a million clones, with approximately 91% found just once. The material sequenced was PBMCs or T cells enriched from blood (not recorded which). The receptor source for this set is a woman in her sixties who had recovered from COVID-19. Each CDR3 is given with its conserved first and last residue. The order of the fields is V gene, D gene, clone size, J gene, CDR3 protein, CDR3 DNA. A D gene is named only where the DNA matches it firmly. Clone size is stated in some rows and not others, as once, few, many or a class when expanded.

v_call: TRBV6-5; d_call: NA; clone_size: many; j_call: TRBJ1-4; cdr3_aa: CASMSGGINDEKLFF; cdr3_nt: TGTGCCAGCATGTCTGGGGGCATCAACGATGAAAAACTGTTTTTT
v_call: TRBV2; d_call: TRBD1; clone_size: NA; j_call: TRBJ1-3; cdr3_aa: CASSRGGTGSGNTIYF; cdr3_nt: TGTGCCAGCAGTAGAGGCGGGACAGGCTCTGGAAACACCATATATTTT
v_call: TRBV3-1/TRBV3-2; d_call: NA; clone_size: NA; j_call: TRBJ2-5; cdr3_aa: CASRPSGQYQETQYF; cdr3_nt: TGTGCCAGCAGACCCAGTGGACAGTACCAAGAGACCCAGTACTTC
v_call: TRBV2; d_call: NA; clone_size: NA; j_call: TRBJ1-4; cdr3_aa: CASLESSVSEKLFF; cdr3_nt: TGTGCCAGCTTGGAGAGCTCCGTTAGTGAAAAACTGTTTTTT
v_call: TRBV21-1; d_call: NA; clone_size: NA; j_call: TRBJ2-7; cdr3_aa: CASSKIGRGDEQYF; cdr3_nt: TGTGCCAGCAGCAAGATAGGGAGGGGCGACGAGCAGTACTTC
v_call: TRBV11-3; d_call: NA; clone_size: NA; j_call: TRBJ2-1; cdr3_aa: CASSPTYNEQFF; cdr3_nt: TGTGCCAGCAGCCCCACCTACAATGAGCAGTTCTTC
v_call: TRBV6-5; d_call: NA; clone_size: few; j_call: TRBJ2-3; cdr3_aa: CASWEYTQYF; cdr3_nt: TGTGCCAGCTGGGAGTATACGCAGTATTTT
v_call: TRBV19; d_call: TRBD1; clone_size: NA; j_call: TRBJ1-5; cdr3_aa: CASSPIRGSGQPQHF; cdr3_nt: TGTGCCAGTAGTCCAATCAGGGGGAGCGGGCAGCCCCAGCATTTT
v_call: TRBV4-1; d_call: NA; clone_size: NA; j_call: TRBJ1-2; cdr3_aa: CASSQSTAVLYGYTF; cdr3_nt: TGCGCCAGCAGCCAATCAACCGCGGTCCTCTATGGCTACACCTTC
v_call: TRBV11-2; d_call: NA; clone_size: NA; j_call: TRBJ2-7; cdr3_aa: CASSSNSGDTYEQYF; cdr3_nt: TGTGCCAGCAGTTCGAATTCAGGTGATACCTACGAGCAGTACTTC
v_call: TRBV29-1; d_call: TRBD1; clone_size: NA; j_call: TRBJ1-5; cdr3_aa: CSARTGSNQPQHF; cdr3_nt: TGCAGCGCTAGGACAGGGTCAAATCAGCCCCAGCATTTT
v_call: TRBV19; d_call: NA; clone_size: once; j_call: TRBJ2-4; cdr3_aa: CASSRQDLAKNIQYF; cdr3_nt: TGTGCCAGTAGTCGACAGGACTTAGCCAAAAACATTCAGTACTTC
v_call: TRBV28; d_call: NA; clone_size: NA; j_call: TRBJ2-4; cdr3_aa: CASSSGGQRKNIQYF; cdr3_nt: TGTGCCAGCAGTTCGGGGGGACAACGCAAAAACATTCAGTACTTC
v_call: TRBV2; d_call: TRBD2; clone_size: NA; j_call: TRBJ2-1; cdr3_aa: CASTGSPPSGLYNEQFF; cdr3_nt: TGTGCCAGCACTGGAAGCCCCCCTAGCGGACTATACAATGAGCAGTTCTTC
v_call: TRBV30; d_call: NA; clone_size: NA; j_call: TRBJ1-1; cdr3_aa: CAWSVVGVMNTEAFF; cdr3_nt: TGTGCCTGGAGTGTAGTAGGGGTTATGAACACTGAAGCTTTCTTT